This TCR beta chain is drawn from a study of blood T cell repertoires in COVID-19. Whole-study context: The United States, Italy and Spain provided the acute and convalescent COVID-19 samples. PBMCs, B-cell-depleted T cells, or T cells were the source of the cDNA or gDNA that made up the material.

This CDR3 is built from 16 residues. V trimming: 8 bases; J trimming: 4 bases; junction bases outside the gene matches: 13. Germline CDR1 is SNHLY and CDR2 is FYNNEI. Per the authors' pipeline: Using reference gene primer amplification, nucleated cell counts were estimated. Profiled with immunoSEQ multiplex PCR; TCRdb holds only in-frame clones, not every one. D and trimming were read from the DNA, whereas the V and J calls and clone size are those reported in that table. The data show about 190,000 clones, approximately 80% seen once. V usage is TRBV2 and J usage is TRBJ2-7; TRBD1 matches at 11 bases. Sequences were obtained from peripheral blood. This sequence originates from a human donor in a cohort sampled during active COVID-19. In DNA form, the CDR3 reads TGTGCCAGCTACCCCCTGGGACAGGGGGTTTGGTACGAGCAGTACTTC. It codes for CASYPLGQGVWYEQYF.